A selection of T cell receptor beta chains follows, all from one sample in a study of cytomegalovirus exposure and HLA in healthy donors. Assay: immunoSEQ multiplex PCR; the TCRdb copy retains only in-frame clones and omits some. The sample contains approximately 230,000 clones, more than 85% of which appear only once. Input material: PBMCs. The receptor source for this set is a man younger than 35 in good health and CMV-seropositive. Each CDR3 is given with its conserved first and last residue. D genes are given only for firm matches. Clone size, where shown, is once, few, many, or a class for clones that have expanded.

CASSEAGSTRGNTIYF	TGTGCCAGCAGTGAAGCGGGTTCAACGAGGGGAAACACCATATATTTT	TRBJ1-3	.	TRBV2	.
CASSQSEGGYDGYTF	TGTGCCAGCAGCCAATCGGAGGGAGGGTATGATGGCTACACCTTC	TRBJ1-2	.	TRBV16	.
CASSYGRLSGYTF	TGTGCCAGCAGTTACGGGCGGCTCTCTGGCTACACCTTC	TRBJ1-2	.	TRBV6-5	.
CASSLLGLAYSTDTQYF	TGTGCCAGCAGCTTACTCGGACTAGCCTATAGCACAGATACGCAGTATTTT	TRBJ2-3	.	TRBV7-2	TRBD2
CASSWSLNEQFF	TGCGCCAGCAGCTGGTCACTGAATGAGCAGTTCTTC	TRBJ2-1	.	TRBV5-1	.
CASSVRSPYEQYF	TGTGCCAGCAGTGTCCGATCTCCCTACGAGCAGTACTTC	TRBJ2-7	.	TRBV6-1	.
CASSYSWGNTQETQYF	TGTGCCAGCAGTTACTCTTGGGGGAATACACAAGAGACCCAGTACTTC	TRBJ2-5	.	TRBV6-5	.
CSVVGPLTTDTQYF	TGCAGCGTTGTAGGGCCTCTAACCACAGATACGCAGTATTTT	TRBJ2-3	.	TRBV29-1	.
CASSQRDSLPYEQYF	TGCGCCAGCAGCCAGCGGGACAGTCTCCCCTACGAGCAGTACTTC	TRBJ2-7	once	TRBV4-3	.
CASSELSGSYNEQFF	TGTGCCAGCAGTGAGCTTAGCGGCTCCTACAATGAGCAGTTCTTC	TRBJ2-1	.	TRBV2	.
CASSLGQGYGYTF	TGTGCCAGCAGTCTAGGACAGGGGTATGGCTACACCTTC	TRBJ1-2	.	TRBV27	TRBD1
CASSTHRVPPGNTIYF	TGTGCCAGCAGCACCCACAGGGTGCCGCCCGGAAACACCATATATTTT	TRBJ1-3	.	TRBV11-2	.
CASRAGTGDGNTIYF	TGTGCCAGCAGGGCCGGGACAGGGGACGGAAACACCATATATTTT	TRBJ1-3	.	TRBV6-1	TRBD1
CASSPGRRSTDTQYF	TGCGCCAGCAGCCCGGGCCGGAGGAGCACAGATACGCAGTATTTT	TRBJ2-3	.	TRBV5-1	.
CASSSPSAGVDTQYF	TGTGCCAGCAGTTCACCCTCGGCAGGGGTTGATACGCAGTATTTT	TRBJ2-3	.	TRBV27	.
CAISGSGDGYTF	TGTGCCATCAGTGGCTCAGGGGATGGCTACACCTTC	TRBJ1-2	.	TRBV10-3	.
CASSLVSDGYNEQFF	TGCGCCAGCAGCTTGGTATCGGACGGCTACAATGAGCAGTTCTTC	TRBJ2-1	.	TRBV5-1	.